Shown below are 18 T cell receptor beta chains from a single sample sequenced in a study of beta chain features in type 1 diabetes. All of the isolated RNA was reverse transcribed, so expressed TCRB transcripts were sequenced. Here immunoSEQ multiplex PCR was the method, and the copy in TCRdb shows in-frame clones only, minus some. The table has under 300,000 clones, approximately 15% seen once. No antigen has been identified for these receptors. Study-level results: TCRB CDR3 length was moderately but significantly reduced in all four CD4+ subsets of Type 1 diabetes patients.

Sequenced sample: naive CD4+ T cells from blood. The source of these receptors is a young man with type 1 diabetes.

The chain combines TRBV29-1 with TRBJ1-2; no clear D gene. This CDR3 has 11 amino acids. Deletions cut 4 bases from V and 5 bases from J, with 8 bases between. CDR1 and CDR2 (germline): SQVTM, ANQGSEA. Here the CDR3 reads CSVAQVYGYTF. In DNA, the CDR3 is TGCAGCGTTGCGCAGGTGTATGGCTACACCTTC.

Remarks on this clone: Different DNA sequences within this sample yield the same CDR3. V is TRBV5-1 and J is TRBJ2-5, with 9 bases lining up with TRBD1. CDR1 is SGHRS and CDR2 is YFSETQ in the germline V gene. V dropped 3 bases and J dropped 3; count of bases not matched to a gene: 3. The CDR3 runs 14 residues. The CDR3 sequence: CASSSGTGKETQYF. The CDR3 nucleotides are TGCGCCAGCAGCTCAGGGACAGGGAAAGAGACCCAGTACTTC. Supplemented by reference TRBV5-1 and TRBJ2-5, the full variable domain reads KAGVTQTPRYLIKTRGQQVTLSCSPISGHRSVSWYQQTPGQGLQFLFEYFSETQRNKGNFPGRFSGRQFSNSRSEMNVSTLELGDSALYLCASSSGTGKETQYFGPGTRLLVL.

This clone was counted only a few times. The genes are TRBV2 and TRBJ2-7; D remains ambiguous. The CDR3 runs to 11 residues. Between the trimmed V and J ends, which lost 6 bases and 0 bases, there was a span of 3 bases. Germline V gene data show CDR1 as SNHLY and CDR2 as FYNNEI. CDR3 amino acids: CASRLSYEQYF. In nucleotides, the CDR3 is TGTGCCAGCAGACTCTCCTACGAGCAGTACTTC.

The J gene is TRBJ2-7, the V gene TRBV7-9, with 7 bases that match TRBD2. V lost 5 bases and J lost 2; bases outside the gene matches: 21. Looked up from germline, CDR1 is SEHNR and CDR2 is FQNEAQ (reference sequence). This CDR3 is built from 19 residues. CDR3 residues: CASSDRFPLSSGSAYEQYF. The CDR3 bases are TGTGCCAGCAGCGACCGTTTCCCTCTCAGTAGCGGGTCCGCCTACGAGCAGTACTTC.

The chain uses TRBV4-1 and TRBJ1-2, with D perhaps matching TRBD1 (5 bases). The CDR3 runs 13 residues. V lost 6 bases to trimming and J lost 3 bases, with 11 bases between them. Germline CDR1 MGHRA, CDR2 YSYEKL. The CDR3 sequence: CASRGASHYGYTF. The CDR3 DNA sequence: TGCGCCAGCAGAGGGGCCTCTCACTATGGCTACACCTTC.

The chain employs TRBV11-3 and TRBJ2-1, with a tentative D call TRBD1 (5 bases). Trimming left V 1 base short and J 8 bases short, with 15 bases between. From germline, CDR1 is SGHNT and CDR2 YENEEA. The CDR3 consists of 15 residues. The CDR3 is CASSLGGASRDEQFF. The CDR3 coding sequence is TGTGCCAGCAGCTTAGGTGGGGCTTCAAGGGATGAGCAGTTCTTC.

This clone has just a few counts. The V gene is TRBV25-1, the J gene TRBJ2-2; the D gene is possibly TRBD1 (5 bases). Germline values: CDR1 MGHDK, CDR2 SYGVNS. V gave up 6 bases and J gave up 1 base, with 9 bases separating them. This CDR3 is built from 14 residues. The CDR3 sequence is CASSPTENTGELFF. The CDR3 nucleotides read TGTGCCAGCAGCCCGACAGAGAACACCGGGGAGCTGTTTTTT.

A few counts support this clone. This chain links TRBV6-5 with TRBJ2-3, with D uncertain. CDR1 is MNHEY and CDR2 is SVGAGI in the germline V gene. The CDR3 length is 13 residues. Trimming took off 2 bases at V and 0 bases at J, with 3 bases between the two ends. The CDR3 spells CASSYLSTDTQYF. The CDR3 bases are TGTGCCAGCAGTTACCTGAGCACAGATACGCAGTATTTT.

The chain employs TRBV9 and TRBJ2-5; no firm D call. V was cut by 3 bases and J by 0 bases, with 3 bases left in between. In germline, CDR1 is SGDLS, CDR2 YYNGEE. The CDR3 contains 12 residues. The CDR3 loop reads CASSAYQETQYF. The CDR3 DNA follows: TGTGCCAGCAGCGCGTACCAAGAGACCCAGTACTTC.

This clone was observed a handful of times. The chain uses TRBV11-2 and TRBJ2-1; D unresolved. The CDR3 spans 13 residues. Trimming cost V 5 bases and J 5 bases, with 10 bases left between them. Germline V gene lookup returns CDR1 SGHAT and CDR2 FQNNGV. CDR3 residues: CASSLDLNNEQFF. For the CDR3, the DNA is TGTGCCAGCAGCCTCGACTTGAACAATGAGCAGTTCTTC.

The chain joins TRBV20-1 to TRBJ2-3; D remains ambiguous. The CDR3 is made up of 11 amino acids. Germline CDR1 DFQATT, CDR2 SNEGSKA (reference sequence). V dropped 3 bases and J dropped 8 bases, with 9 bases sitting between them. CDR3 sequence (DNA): TGCAGTGCTAGTGCTGAGAGTACGCAGTATTTT. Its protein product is CSASAESTQYF.

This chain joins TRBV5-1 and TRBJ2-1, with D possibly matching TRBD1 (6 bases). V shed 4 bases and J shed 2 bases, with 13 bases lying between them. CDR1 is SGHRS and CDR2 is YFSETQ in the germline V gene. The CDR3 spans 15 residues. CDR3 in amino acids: CASSPTQGAYNEQFF. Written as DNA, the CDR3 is TGCGCCAGCAGCCCTACACAGGGCGCCTACAATGAGCAGTTCTTC. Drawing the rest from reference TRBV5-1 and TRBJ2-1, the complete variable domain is KAGVTQTPRYLIKTRGQQVTLSCSPISGHRSVSWYQQTPGQGLQFLFEYFSETQRNKGNFPGRFSGRQFSNSRSEMNVSTLELGDSALYLCASSPTQGAYNEQFFGPGTRLTVL.

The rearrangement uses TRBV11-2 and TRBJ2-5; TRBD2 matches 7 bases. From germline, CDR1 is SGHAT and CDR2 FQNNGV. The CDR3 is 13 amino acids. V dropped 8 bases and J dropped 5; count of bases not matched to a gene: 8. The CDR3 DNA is TGTGCCAGCGGGTTGACTAGCAGGGAGACCCAGTACTTC. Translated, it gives CASGLTSRETQYF.

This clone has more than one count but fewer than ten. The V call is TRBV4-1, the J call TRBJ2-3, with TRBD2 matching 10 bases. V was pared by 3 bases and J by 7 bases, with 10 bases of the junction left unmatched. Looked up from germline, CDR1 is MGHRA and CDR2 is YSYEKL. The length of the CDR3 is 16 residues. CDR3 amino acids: CASSQAEAGGRNTQYF. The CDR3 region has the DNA TGCGCCAGCAGCCAGGCAGAAGCGGGAGGGAGGAATACGCAGTATTTT.

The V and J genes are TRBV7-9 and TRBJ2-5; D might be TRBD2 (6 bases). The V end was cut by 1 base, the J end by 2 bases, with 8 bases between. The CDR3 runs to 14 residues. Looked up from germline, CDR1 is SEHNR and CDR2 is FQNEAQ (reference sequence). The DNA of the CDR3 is TGTGCCAGCAGCTTAGTACGGGGGCAAGAGACCCAGTACTTC. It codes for CASSLVRGQETQYF.

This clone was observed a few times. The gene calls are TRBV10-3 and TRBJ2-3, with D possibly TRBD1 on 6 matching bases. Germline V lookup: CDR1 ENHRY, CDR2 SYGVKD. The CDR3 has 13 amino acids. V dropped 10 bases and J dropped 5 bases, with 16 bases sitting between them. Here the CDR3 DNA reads TGTGCCACCTCGGACAGTCCCGGAGATACGCAGTATTTT. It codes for CATSDSPGDTQYF.

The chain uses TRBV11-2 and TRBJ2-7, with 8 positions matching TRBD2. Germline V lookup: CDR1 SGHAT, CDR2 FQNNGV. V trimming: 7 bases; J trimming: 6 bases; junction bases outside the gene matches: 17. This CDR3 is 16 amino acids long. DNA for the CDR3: TGTGCCAGCACCTGGCGCGGGGTAGCGGGGTACAGCGAGCAGTACTTC. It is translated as CASTWRGVAGYSEQYF.

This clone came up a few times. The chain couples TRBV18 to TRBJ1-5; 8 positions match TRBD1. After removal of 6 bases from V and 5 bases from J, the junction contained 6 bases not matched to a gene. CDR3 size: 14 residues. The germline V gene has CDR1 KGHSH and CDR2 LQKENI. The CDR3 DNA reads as TGTGCCAGCTCCGCGACAGGGGCCGATCAGCCCCAGCATTTT. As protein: CASSATGADQPQHF.